The clone carrying this T cell receptor beta chain was found a few times. Its antigen is as yet unknown. The data were obtained in a study of shared clonotypes between healthy human individuals. Across the whole study: CD8 memory received one plate per donor, CD8 naive two, CD4 memory three and CD4 naive three. The study, taken as a whole, reports: In a few donors, around 5% of naive CD4 clonotypes appeared in common. Since donors were few, the genetic and exposure-history diversity represented was limited.

V gave up 3 bases and J gave up 4 bases, with 9 bases separating them. Per the germline V gene, CDR1 is PRHDT and CDR2 is FYEKMQ (reference sequence). The CDR3 is made up of 13 amino acids. Generated by immunoSEQ multiplex PCR, the TCRdb table keeps only in-frame clones and is missing some. This repertoire shows about 730,000 clones, 72% found once; its top ten account for less than 2%. The chain combines TRBV13 with TRBJ2-5; D tentatively reads TRBD1 or TRBD2 (6 bases each). Sequencing was done on a sample of memory CD4+ T cells sorted from blood. Subset meaning: CD45RA-negative fraction. The sequence was obtained from a woman aged 30 to 39 in good health. In DNA form, the CDR3 reads TGTGCCAGCAGCTTTGGGGGGCGAGAGACCCAGTACTTC. Protein: CASSFGGRETQYF.